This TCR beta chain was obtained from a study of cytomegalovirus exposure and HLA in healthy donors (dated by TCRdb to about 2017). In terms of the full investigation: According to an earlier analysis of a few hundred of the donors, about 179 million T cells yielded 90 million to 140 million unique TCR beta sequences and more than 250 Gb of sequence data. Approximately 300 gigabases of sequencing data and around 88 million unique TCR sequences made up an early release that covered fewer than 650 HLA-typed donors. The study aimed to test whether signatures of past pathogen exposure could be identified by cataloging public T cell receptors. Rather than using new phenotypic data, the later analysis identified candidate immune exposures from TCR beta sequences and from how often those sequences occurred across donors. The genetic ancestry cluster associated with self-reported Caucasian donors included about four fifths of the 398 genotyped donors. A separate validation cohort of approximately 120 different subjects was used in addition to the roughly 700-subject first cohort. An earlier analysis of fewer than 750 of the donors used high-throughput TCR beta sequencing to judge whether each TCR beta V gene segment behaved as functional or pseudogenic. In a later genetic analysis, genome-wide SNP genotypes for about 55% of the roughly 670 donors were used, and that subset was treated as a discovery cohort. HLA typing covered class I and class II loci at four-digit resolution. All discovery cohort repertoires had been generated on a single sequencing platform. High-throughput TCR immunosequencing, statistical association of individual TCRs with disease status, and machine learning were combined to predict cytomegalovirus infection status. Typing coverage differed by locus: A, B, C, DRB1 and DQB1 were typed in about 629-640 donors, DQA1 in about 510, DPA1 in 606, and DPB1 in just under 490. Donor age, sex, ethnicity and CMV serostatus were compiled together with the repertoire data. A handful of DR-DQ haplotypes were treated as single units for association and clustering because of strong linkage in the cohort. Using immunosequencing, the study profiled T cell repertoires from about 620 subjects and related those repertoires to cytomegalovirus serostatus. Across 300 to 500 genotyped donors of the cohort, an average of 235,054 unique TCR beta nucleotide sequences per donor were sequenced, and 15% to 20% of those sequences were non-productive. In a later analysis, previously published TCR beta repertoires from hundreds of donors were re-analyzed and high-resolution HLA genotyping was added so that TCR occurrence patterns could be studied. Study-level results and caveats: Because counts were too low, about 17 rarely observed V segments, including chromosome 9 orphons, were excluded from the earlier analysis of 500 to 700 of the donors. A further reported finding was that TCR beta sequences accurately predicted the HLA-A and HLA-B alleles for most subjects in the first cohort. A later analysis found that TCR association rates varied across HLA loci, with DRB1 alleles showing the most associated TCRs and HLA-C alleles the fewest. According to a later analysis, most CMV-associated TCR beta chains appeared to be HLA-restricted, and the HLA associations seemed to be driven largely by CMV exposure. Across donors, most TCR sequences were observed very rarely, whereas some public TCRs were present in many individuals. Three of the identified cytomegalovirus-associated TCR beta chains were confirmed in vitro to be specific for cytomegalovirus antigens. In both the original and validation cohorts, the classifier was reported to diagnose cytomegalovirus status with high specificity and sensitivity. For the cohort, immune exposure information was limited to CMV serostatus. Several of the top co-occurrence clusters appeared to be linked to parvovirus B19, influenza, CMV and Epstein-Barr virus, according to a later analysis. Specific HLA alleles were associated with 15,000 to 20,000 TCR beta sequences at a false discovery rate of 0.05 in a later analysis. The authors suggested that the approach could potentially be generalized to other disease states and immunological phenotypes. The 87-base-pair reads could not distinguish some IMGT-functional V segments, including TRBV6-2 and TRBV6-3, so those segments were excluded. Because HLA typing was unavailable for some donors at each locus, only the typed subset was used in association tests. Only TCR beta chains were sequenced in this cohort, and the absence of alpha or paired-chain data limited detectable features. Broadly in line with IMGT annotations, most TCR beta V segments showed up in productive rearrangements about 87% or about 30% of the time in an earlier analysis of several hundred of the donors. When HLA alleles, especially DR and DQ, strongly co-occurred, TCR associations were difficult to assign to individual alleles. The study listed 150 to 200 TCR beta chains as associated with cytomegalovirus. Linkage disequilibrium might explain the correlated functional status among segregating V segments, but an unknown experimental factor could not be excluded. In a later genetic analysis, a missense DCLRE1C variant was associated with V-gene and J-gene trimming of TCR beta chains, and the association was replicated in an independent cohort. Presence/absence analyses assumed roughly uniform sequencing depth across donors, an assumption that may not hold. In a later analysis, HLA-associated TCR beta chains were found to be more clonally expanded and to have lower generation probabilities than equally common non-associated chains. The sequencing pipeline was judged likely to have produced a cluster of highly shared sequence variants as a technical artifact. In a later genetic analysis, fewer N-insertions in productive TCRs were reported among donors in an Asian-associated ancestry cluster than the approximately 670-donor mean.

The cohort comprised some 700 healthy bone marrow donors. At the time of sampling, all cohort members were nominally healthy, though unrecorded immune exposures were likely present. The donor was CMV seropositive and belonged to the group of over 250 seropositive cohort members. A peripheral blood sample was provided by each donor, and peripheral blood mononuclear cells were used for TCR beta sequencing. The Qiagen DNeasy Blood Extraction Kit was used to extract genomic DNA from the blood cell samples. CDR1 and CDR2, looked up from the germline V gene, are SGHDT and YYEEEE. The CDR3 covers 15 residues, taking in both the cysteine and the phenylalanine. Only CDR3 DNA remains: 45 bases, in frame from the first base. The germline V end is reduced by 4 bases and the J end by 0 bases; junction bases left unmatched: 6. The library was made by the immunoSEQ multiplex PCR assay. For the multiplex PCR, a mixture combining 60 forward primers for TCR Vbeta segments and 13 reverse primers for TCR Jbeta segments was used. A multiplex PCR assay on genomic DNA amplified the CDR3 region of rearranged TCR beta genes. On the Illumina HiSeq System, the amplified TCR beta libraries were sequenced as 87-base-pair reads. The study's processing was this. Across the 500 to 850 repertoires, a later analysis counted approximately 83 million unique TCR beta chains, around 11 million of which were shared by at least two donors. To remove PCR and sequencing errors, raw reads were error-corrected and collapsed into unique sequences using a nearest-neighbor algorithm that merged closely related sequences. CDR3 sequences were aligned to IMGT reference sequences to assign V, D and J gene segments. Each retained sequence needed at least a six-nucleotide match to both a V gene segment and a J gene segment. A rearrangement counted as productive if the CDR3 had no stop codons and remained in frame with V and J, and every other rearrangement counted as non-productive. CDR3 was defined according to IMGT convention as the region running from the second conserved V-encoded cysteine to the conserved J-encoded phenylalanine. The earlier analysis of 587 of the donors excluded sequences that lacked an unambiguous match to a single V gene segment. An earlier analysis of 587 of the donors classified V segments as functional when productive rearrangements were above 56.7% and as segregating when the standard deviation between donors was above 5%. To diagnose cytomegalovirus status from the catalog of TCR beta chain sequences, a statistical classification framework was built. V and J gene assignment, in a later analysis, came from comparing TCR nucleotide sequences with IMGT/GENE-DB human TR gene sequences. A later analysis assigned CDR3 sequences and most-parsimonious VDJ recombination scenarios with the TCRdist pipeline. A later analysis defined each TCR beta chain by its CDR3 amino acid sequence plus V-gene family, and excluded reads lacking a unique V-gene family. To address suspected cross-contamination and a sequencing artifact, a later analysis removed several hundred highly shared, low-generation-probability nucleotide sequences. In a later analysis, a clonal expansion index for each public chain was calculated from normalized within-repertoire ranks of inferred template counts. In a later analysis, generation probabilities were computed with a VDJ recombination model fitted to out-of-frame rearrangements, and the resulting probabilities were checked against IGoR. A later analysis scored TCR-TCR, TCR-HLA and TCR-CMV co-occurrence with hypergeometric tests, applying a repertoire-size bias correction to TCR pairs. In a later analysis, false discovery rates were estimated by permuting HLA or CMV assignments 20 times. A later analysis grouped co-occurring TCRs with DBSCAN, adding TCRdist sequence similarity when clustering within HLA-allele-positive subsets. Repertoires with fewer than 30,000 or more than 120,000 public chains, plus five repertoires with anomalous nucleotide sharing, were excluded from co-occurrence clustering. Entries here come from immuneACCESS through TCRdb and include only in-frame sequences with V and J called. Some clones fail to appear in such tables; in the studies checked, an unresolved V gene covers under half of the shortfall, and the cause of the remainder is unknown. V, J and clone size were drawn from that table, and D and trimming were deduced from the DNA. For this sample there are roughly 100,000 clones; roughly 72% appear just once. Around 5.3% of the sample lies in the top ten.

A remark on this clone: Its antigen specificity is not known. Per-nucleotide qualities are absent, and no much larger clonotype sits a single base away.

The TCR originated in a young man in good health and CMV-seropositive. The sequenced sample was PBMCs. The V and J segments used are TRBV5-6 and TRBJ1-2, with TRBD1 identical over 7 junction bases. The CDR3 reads CASSRGDRSNYGYTF. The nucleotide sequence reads TGTGCCAGCAGCCGAGGGGACAGATCTAACTATGGCTACACCTTC.